The present entry profiles one TCR beta chain with its context. Its antigen is unidentified. The data stem from a study of T cell repertoires in cytomegalovirus infection. For the study at large: A matching HLA type, together with CMV infection, was signaled by public TCR beta signatures. Whole-study results and caveats: Dominating the ex vivo response were TCR beta clonotypes that were CMV-specific and HLA-C-restricted. Of the TCR beta families, the public ones yielded a cumulative frequency that identified carriers of CMV plus the relevant HLA.

TCRdb fed the reads into MiXCR, producing one record per CDR3 protein. The data contain around 740,000 distinct CDR3 sequences, roughly 35% of them singletons. The specimen was PBMCs. The origin of this receptor is a human donor in good health (CMV status not recorded). Some clones in this sample may be carry-over from other donors' samples.

The CDR3 bases are TGTGCCAGCAGCCAAGCACCGCGGTACTATGGCTACACCTTC. It codes for CASSQAPRYYGYTF. The chain links TRBV4-2 to TRBJ1-2; D remains unclear. This CDR3 is 14 amino acids long. Germline-derived CDR1 and CDR2 are LGHNA and YNFKEQ. V lost 1 base and J lost 3, with 9 bases in between.